A single sample gave rise to the 7 T cell receptor beta chains below, sequenced in a study of blood T cells in healthy people across ages (dated by TCRdb to between 2014 and 2017). Library construction relied on 5' RACE. Sequencing used an Illumina HiSeq 2500. A second PCR of roughly 7 to 12 cycles was run with a J-beta primer mix and a sample-barcoded 5' primer. TCRdb reworked the public reads: Q25 trimming with fastp, MiXCR clone assembly, productive beta chains retained. Identical CDR3 protein sequences are pooled into one entry, listed with their most common genes and DNA. For this sample the table gives approximately 780,000 distinct CDR3 sequences, of which about a quarter were detected only once. About 3% of the sample is in the top ten clones. This same sample was also part of a study on T cells of mothers and their children.

Sequenced input: blood. The origin of the receptors is a boy between 10 and 17 years old in good health.

This clonotype was observed a few times. The rearrangement uses TRBV12-3 or TRBV12-4 and TRBJ2-2; 9 nucleotides match TRBD2. V was clipped by 6 bases and J by 3 bases; unmatched bases: 8. The CDR3 runs 16 residues. The CDR3 is CASRAAGGPYTGELFF. CDR3 DNA: TGTGCCAGCAGGGCGGCGGGGGGGCCGTACACCGGGGAGCTGTTTTTT.

Worth noting for this clonotype: One end of the junction does not line up with germline, which may come from a read error. The chain is built from TRBV4-1 and TRBJ2-4, with 11 bases lining up with TRBD2. The CDR3 has 16 amino acids. Germline assignment: CDR1 MGHRA and CDR2 YSYEKL. The CDR3 loop reads CASSQTTSGGGGIEYF. The CDR3 region has the DNA TGCGCCAGCAGCCAAACAACTAGCGGGGGTGGTGGCATTGAGTACTTC.

The rearrangement uses TRBV9 and TRBJ2-5; 10 nucleotides line up with TRBD2. Germline CDR1 reads SGDLS; CDR2 reads YYNGEE. J was trimmed by 2 bases and V by 2 bases; bases with no gene match: 3. The CDR3 contains 15 residues. The CDR3 protein is CASSVSGGTQETQYF. The CDR3 coding sequence is TGTGCCAGCAGCGTTAGCGGGGGGACGCAAGAGACCCAGTACTTC. Full variable domain (remainder filled in from reference TRBV9 and TRBJ2-5): DSGVTQTPKHLITATGQRVTLRCSPRSGDLSVYWYQQSLDQGLQFLIQYYNGEERAKGNILERFSAQQFPDLHSELNLSSLELGDSALYFCASSVSGGTQETQYFGPGTRLLVL.

There are a few counts of this clonotype. The rearrangement uses TRBV2 and TRBJ2-5; possibly TRBD2 for D (5 bases). Trimming removed 3 bases from V and 2 bases from J, with 10 bases in between. This CDR3 comprises 14 residues. The germline gives CDR1 SNHLY, CDR2 FYNNEI. Here the CDR3 reads CASSEGRRQETQYF. CDR3 in DNA: TGTGCCAGCAGTGAGGGGAGACGGCAAGAGACCCAGTACTTC.

The chain employs TRBV6-5 and TRBJ1-6, with a tentative D call TRBD1 (5 bases). In germline, CDR1 is MNHEY, CDR2 SVGAGI. There are 19 residues in the CDR3. V was trimmed by 0 bases and J by 8 bases, leaving 23 bases between them. The CDR3 here is CASSYSLTSSGAPDSPLHF. The CDR3 nucleotides read TGTGCCAGCAGTTACTCTCTAACCTCCTCTGGGGCGCCGGATTCACCCCTCCACTTT.

This clonotype was observed a few times. The chain is built from TRBV11-2 and TRBJ1-1; a weak D match, TRBD1 (5 bases). The CDR3 is 14 amino acids. V gave up 3 bases and J gave up 5 bases, with 13 bases separating them. Germline assignment: CDR1 SGHAT and CDR2 FQNNGV. The chain's CDR3 is CASSLIRVRTEAFF. CDR3 bases: TGTGCCAGCAGCTTGATCAGGGTTCGGACTGAAGCTTTCTTT.

The rearrangement joins TRBV28 to TRBJ1-6; unclear D gene. Germline CDR1 and CDR2: MDHEN and SYDVKM. V was cut by 5 bases and J by 11 bases, with 16 bases left in between. CDR3 length: 14 amino acids. CDR3 region: CASSAILLSPPLHF. The CDR3 DNA is TGTGCCAGCAGTGCAATCCTCTTGTCCCCACCCCTCCACTTT.